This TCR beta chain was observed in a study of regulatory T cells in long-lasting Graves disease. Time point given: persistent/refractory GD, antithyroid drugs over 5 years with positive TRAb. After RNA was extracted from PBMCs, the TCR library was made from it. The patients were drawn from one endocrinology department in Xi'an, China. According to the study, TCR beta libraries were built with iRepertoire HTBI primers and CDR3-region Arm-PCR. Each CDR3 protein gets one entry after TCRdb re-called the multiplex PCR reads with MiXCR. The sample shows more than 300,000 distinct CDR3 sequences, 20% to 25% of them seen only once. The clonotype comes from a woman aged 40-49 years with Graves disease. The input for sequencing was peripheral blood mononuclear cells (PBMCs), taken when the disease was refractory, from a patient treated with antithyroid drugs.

CDR3 in DNA: TGTGCCAGTAGTATCGGTGACTTAAATACGCAGTATTTT. Translation: CASSIGDLNTQYF. The chain carries TRBV19 and TRBJ2-3, with D unclear. Trimming stripped 3 bases from V and 7 bases from J, with 11 bases between. Germline V gives CDR1 LNHDA, CDR2 SQIVND (reference sequence). The CDR3 is 13 residues long. Based on the CDR3 plus reference TRBV19 and TRBJ2-3, the full variable domain is DGGITQSPKYLFRKEGQNVTLSCEQNLNHDAMYWYRQDPGQGLRLIYYSQIVNDFQKGDIAEGYSVSREKKESFPLTVTSAQKNPTAFYLCASSIGDLNTQYFGPGTRLTVL.